The rows below give T cell receptor beta chains drawn from one sample of a study of OX40 agonist ivuxolimab in advanced cancers. Measured with immunoSEQ multiplex PCR; TCRdb has only the in-frame clones, and not every one. The sample consists of around 45,000 clones, roughly 86% of them appearing once. The sequenced sample was CD4+ or CD8+ T cells sorted from blood, obtained in a trial of the OX40 agonist ivuxolimab. These receptor sequences come from an adult with an advanced solid tumor such as melanoma, head and neck, liver or kidney cancer. Each CDR3 is given with its conserved first and last residue.

19,TRBV11-2,TRBJ2-7,CASSSERGQGSMSSYEQYF
16,TRBV6-6,TRBJ2-7,CASSRGGAGATDEQYF
12,TRBV19,TRBJ1-2,CASTTENYGYTF
15,TRBV18,TRBJ2-7,CASSPPGQGRYEQYF
15,TRBV5-1,TRBJ2-2,CASSPRVGDTGELFF
17,TRBV6-1,TRBJ1-5,CASSETGRLLYNQPQHF
18,TRBV7-9,TRBJ1-2,CASSLDIYRGRVSDGYTF
16,TRBV5-1,TRBJ1-1,CASSLGPLEWNTEAFF
14,TRBV18,TRBJ2-1,CASSPGTANNEQFF
15,TRBV5-1,TRBJ1-1,CASSFIQGLNTEAFF
15,TRBV5-4,TRBJ1-5,CASSLGGYSNQPQHF
18,TRBV10-3,TRBJ1-3,CAISPYSVGYLSGNTIYF
14,TRBV30,TRBJ1-5,CAMSGGNSNQPQHF
15,TRBV19,TRBJ1-2,CASSIQVQVDYGYTF
12,TRBV27,TRBJ2-3,CASKATGDTQYF
19,TRBV15,TRBJ2-5,CATSRVSPSRQGAPGGQYF
17,TRBV11-2,TRBJ2-4,CASSPALGVLAKNIQYF
16,TRBV11-2,TRBJ2-3,CASSVYTGTGADTQYF
18,TRBV18,TRBJ2-6,CASSPPPSGVSGANVPTF
15,TRBV10-2,TRBJ1-6,CASSESVGYNSPLHF
13,TRBV7-7,TRBJ2-7,CASSLGNSGEQYF
16,TRBV18,TRBJ2-5,CASSPPGRGSLETQYF
14,TRBV6-6,TRBJ1-5,CASSRQYSNQPQHF
13,TRBV5-1,TRBJ1-4,CASSWQGNYKLFF
15,TRBV6-1,TRBJ2-1,CASSGNRDLYNEQFF
14,TRBV2,TRBJ2-4,CASSPTGQGGIQYF
13,TRBV10-3,TRBJ2-7,CAISGGSPYEQYF
19,TRBV5-1,TRBJ2-1,CASSRRETSGSGSYNEQFF
16,TRBV10-2,TRBJ1-1,CASSGEAREGDTEAFF
13,TRBV2,TRBJ1-2,CASIRGGADGYTF
13,TRBV28,TRBJ2-3,CASGVGSLDTQYF
15,TRBV18,TRBJ2-7,CASSPGLAGVGEQYF
16,TRBV5-1,TRBJ1-1,CASSSSGRPAGTEAFF
12,TRBV5-6,TRBJ2-1,CASSLYRNEQFF
15,TRBV5-1,TRBJ2-3,CASSSPGFQTDTQYF
12,TRBV5-6,TRBJ1-1,CASSRTGREAFF
14,TRBV6-5,TRBJ1-1,CASSTTRGNTEAFF
15,TRBV19,TRBJ1-1,CASSIGATGGWRAFF
12,TRBV7-9,TRBJ2-1,CASSLPDNEQFF
17,TRBV6-1,TRBJ2-2,CASSEFVAGGKGGELFF
16,TRBV11-2,TRBJ1-1,CASSLGLGSQGSEAFF
15,TRBV10-2,TRBJ1-2,CASSEQGGALYGYTF
14,TRBV4-2,TRBJ1-5,CASSRGGGDQPQHF
16,TRBV19,TRBJ2-3,CASSIIAGGNTDTQYF
13,TRBV6-5,TRBJ2-7,CASSFGSSYEQYF